The clone carrying this T cell receptor beta chain was found many times. The sample is drawn from a study of T cells after yellow fever vaccination. Study-level background: Preparing low-cell-number fractions relied on SMART-Seq v4 Ultra Low Input.

Germline V gene sequence: CDR1 DFQATT, CDR2 SNEGSKA (reference sequence). The CDR3 is 13 amino acids. Trimming left V 4 bases short and J 0 bases short, with 9 bases between. TCRdb itself ran the 5' RACE reads through MiXCR, one entry per CDR3 protein. The data show about 340,000 distinct CDR3 sequences, approximately 4% seen once. This receptor was obtained from a man in his late teens or twenties who received the YFV17D yellow fever vaccine. The chain combines TRBV20-1 with TRBJ1-1; D is unclear. The source was PBMCs, collected 5 days after the yellow fever booster vaccination. CDR3 protein: CSANSRMNTEAFF. In DNA form, the CDR3 reads TGCAGTGCTAACTCGCGCATGAACACTGAAGCTTTCTTT.